The 17 T cell receptor beta chains listed next were all sequenced from one sample in a study of T cell changes during pregnancy in multiple sclerosis. Profiled with immunoSEQ multiplex PCR; TCRdb holds only in-frame clones, not every one. Among under 65,000 clones listed, about nine tenths were seen once. The sample consisted of peripheral blood, taken in the second trimester of pregnancy. The receptors were gathered from a female donor with multiple sclerosis, enrolled in a pregnancy study.

This sequence joins TRBV21-1 and TRBJ2-2; the listed D gene, TRBD2, was not tested against the DNA. TRBV21-1 counts as a pseudogene. The CDR3 is 22 amino acids. The CDR3 loop is CASSKASPLAGGPPTNTGELFF. The DNA of the CDR3 is TGTGCCAGCAGCAAAGCGAGCCCCCTAGCGGGAGGCCCCCCTACGAACACCGGGGAGCTGTTTTTT.

The genes are TRBV13 and TRBJ2-7, with 7 bases identical to TRBD1. CDR3 size: 14 residues. After removal of 5 bases from V and 3 bases from J, the junction contained 7 bases not matched to a gene. Germline V lookup: CDR1 PRHDT, CDR2 FYEKMQ (reference sequence). The CDR3 region has the DNA TGTGCCAGCAGCGTGGGACAGACGAGCTACGAGCAGTACTTC. Its protein product is CASSVGQTSYEQYF.

In regard to this clone: At one end the junction does not follow the germline gene, possibly because of a read error. This chain connects TRBV12-5 to TRBJ1-6; D is uncertain. Germline CDR1 and CDR2: LGHNT and FRNRAP. This CDR3 region has 13 residues. In DNA form, the CDR3 reads TGTGCTAGTGGTTTGCCCTATTTAATTGCGAGGCGCTTT. Its protein product is CASGLPYLIARRF.

This clone was seen only once. V is TRBV5-5 and J is TRBJ1-1; TRBD1 matches 8 bases. With 4 bases clipped from V and 7 bases from J, the junction kept 9 bases outside the gene matches. From germline, CDR1 is SGHKS and CDR2 YYEKEE (reference sequence). The CDR3 consists of 14 residues. CDR3 residues: CASSPYRGVDEAFF. The CDR3 DNA follows: TGTGCCAGCAGCCCCTACAGGGGGGTGGATGAAGCTTTCTTT.

This rearrangement joins TRBV28 to TRBJ2-7, with D possibly being TRBD1 (6 bases). Germline V gene sequence: CDR1 MDHEN, CDR2 SYDVKM. V was clipped by 4 bases and J by 2 bases, with 12 bases between them. The CDR3 has 14 residues. This chain's CDR3 is CASSWTATPYEQYF. CDR3 in DNA: TGTGCCAGCAGTTGGACAGCGACGCCCTACGAGCAGTACTTC. Together with reference TRBV28 and TRBJ2-7, the CDR3 gives the full variable domain: DVKVTQSSRYLVKRTGEKVFLECVQDMDHENMFWYRQDPGLGLRLIYFSYDVKMKEKGDIPEGYSVSREKKERFSLILESASTNQTSMYLCASSWTATPYEQYFGPGTRLTVT.

The chain is built from TRBV11-1 and TRBJ2-7; 9 bases are shared with TRBD2. The junction had 4 bases not matched to a gene; V was cut back by 1 base and J by 3 bases. Germline lookup yields CDR1 SGHAT and CDR2 FQDESV (reference sequence). The CDR3 loop spans 15 amino acids. The CDR3 coding sequence is TGTGCCAGCAGCTTAGTGCTAGCGGGATACTACGAGCAGTACTTC. Its translation is CASSLVLAGYYEQYF.

V and J are TRBV6-5 and TRBJ1-5; D unresolved. The CDR3 runs to 14 residues. V was clipped by 2 bases and J by 6 bases, with 11 bases between them. Germline values: CDR1 MNHEY, CDR2 SVGAGI. Written as DNA, the CDR3 is TGTGCCAGCAGTTACGGTGGTTCGAGTCAGCCCCAGCATTTT. Translated: CASSYGGSSQPQHF.

The gene calls are TRBV10-3 and TRBJ2-7; TRBD2 agrees at 7 bases. CDR3 length: 15 amino acids. The germline gives CDR1 ENHRY, CDR2 SYGVKD. Trimming at V came to 6 bases and at J to 4 bases, leaving 12 bases not matched to a gene. The CDR3 here is CAISPPGGSDYEQYF. The CDR3 bases are TGTGCCATCAGCCCCCCGGGAGGATCCGATTACGAGCAGTACTTC.

The V gene is TRBV7-2, the J gene TRBJ2-2; the D is unclear. Germline values: CDR1 SGHTA, CDR2 FQGNSA. With 1 base removed from V and 2 bases from J, the gap between germline ends came to 8 bases. CDR3 length: 15 amino acids. CDR3 sequence reads: CASSLVAANTGELFF. DNA of the CDR3: TGTGCCAGCAGCTTAGTTGCGGCAAACACCGGGGAGCTGTTTTTT.

This chain uses TRBV7-3 with TRBJ2-1; 8 bases are a match to TRBD2. The CDR3 loop spans 15 amino acids. Trimming removed 2 bases from V and 7 bases from J; junction bases left unmatched: 7. Germline V lookup: CDR1 SGHTA, CDR2 FQGTGA. For the CDR3, the DNA is TGTGCCAGCAGCTTAGAAGCGGGAGCTAGGAATGAGCAGTTCTTC. Translating it yields CASSLEAGARNEQFF. Full variable domain (missing parts from reference TRBV7-3 and TRBJ2-1): GAGVSQTPSNKVTEKGKYVELRCDPISGHTALYWYRQSLGQGPEFLIYFQGTGAADDSGLPNDRFFAVRPEGSVSTLKIQRTERGDSAVYLCASSLEAGARNEQFFGPGTRLTVL.

The V gene is TRBV5-4, the J gene TRBJ2-1; TRBD2 might be the D (5 bases). The V and J ends lost 0 bases and 5 bases respectively, with 12 bases between them. The CDR3 loop spans 15 amino acids. In germline, CDR1 is SGHNT, CDR2 YYREEE (reference sequence). CDR3 coding DNA: TGTGCCAGCAGCTTGGAAGCGCAGCGGCACAATGAGCAGTTCTTC. Translated, it gives CASSLEAQRHNEQFF. The whole variable domain, filled in from reference TRBV5-4 and TRBJ2-1, reads ETGVTQSPTHLIKTRGQQVTLRCSSQSGHNTVSWYQQALGQGPQFIFQYYREEENGRGNFPPRFSGLQFPNYSSELNVNALELDDSALYLCASSLEAQRHNEQFFGPGTRLTVL.

This chain links TRBV10-1 with TRBJ2-3, with D possibly being TRBD2 (6 bases). The V gene lost 0 bases and the J gene lost 3 bases, with 13 bases spanning the gap. The CDR3 totals 16 residues. Germline V lookup: CDR1 WNHNN, CDR2 SYGVQD (reference sequence). CDR3 residues: CASSESQQGGTDTQYF. The CDR3 region has the DNA TGCGCCAGCAGTGAGTCCCAGCAGGGAGGTACAGATACGCAGTATTTT.

The chain uses TRBV6-4 and TRBJ2-5; 7 bases fit TRBD2. With V trimmed by 4 bases and J by 5 bases, 10 bases remained unmatched. The CDR3 has 15 residues. The germline V gene has CDR1 MRHNA and CDR2 SNTAGT. The CDR3 spells CASSGRGLVGETQYF. The CDR3, as DNA: TGTGCCAGCAGTGGCCGCGGACTAGTTGGGGAGACCCAGTACTTC.

The chain couples TRBV5-1 to TRBJ1-1; D not resolved. CDR3 size: 12 residues. Per the germline V gene, CDR1 is SGHRS and CDR2 is YFSETQ. Trimming shortened V by 0 bases and J by 3 bases, and 3 bases separated the two germline ends. CDR3 region: CASSLGDTEAFF. CDR3 DNA: TGCGCCAGCAGCTTGGGAGACACTGAAGCTTTCTTT.

The chain links TRBV4-2 to TRBJ2-5, with D possibly being TRBD2 (5 bases). Germline V gives CDR1 LGHNA, CDR2 YNFKEQ. The V end lost 2 bases, the J end lost 2 bases, and 12 bases lay between the germline ends. CDR3 length: 15 residues. As DNA, the CDR3 is TGTGCCAGCAGCCAATCCGAAGCGGAACAAGAGACCCAGTACTTC. This encodes CASSQSEAEQETQYF.

The chain combines TRBV28 with TRBJ1-4; D remains ambiguous. This CDR3 comprises 17 residues. Deletions cut 2 bases from V and 4 bases from J, with 17 bases between. The germline CDR1 and CDR2 sequences are MDHEN and SYDVKM. For the CDR3, the DNA is TGTGCCAGCAGTTTAAGTACCCGGGTTTCAGATAATGAAAAACTGTTTTTT. Translated, it gives CASSLSTRVSDNEKLFF.

V gene TRBV5-1 combines with J gene TRBJ2-2; tentative D call: TRBD2 (6 bases). This CDR3 has 16 residues. CDR1 is SGHRS and CDR2 is YFSETQ in the germline V gene. The germline V and J ends were trimmed by 0 bases and 4 bases, with 13 bases remaining between them. CDR3 protein: CASSLDGRGPTGELFF. The CDR3 coding sequence is TGCGCCAGCAGCTTGGACGGGAGAGGGCCCACCGGGGAGCTGTTTTTT.